Described below is a single TCR beta chain sequence and its context. Its target is not known. This entry comes from a study of cytomegalovirus exposure and HLA in healthy donors. The PCR used 60 Vbeta and 13 Jbeta primers. In the original processing: Later, tens of millions of unique TCR beta chains were counted in an analysis, and some 11 million of them were shared. Sequenced by immunoSEQ multiplex PCR; TCRdb stores in-frame clones only, minus some. The V and J calls and clone size come from that table; D and trimming were worked out from the DNA. The sample holds more than 60,000 clones; 79% are singletons and the top ten take about 2.8%. Germline V gives CDR1 LNHDA, CDR2 SQIVND (reference sequence). This CDR3 comprises 14 residues. With 2 bases removed from V and 1 base from J, the gap between germline ends came to 8 bases. General study points: The authors judged a highly shared variant cluster likely a sequencing artifact.

The chain recombines TRBV19 with TRBJ1-1, with unresolved D. The TCR was taken from a woman aged 30 to 39 in good health and CMV-seronegative. Material for sequencing was PBMCs. Here the CDR3 reads CASSIIPGNTEAFF. The CDR3 bases are TGTGCCAGTAGTATAATACCCGGGAACACTGAAGCTTTCTTT.